Each of the 21 T cell receptor beta chains below was sequenced from the same sample in a study of blood T cells in healthy people across ages. Together with a sample-barcoded 5' primer, a J-beta primer mix was included in a second PCR lasting about 6 to 11 cycles. Each CDR3 protein is one row after TCRdb ran MiXCR on the 5' RACE reads. The sample has 850,000 to 950,000 distinct CDR3 sequences, less than 35% seen once. The sample was blood. The receptors shown here come from an elderly woman in good health.

The genes are TRBV6-1 and TRBJ2-7; TRBD2 agrees at 9 bases. The CDR3 contains 17 residues. Germline V CDR1 and CDR2: MNHNS, SASEGT. V was pared by 8 bases and J by 4 bases, with 18 bases of the junction left unmatched. CDR3 coding DNA: TGTGCCAGCGGGGAAGGAGTGGCGGGAGGGAGTAGTTACGAGCAGTACTTC. Translated: CASGEGVAGGSSYEQYF.

Comments on this clonotype: Just one base apart from a much larger clone, this may be a read error. The chain links TRBV27 to TRBJ2-7; D may be TRBD1 (7 bases). This CDR3 spans 15 amino acids. V was shortened by 10 bases and J by 4 bases, with 23 bases between the two germline ends. CDR1 and CDR2 from the germline V gene are MNHEY and SMNVEV (reference sequence). CDR3 region: CANSRRDRQAYEQYF. CDR3 coding DNA: TGTGCCAACAGCAGGAGGGACAGACAAGCATACGAGCAGTACTTC.

This clonotype was found a few times. This chain links TRBV20-1 with TRBJ2-3; D perhaps matches TRBD1 (5 bases). Deletions cut 0 bases from V and 0 bases from J, with 13 bases between. CDR1 is DFQATT, CDR2 SNEGSKA, per germline (reference sequence). The CDR3 runs to 16 residues. In nucleotides, the CDR3 is TGCAGTGCTAGAGATAGCCAGGGTAGGAGCACAGATACGCAGTATTTT. Translated: CSARDSQGRSTDTQYF.

This clonotype was recorded many times. The rearrangement joins TRBV4-3 to TRBJ2-3; D uncertain. V was trimmed by 0 bases and J by 2 bases, leaving 6 bases between them. Germline V gene lookup returns CDR1 LGHNA and CDR2 YSLEER. The CDR3 has 14 residues. CDR3 amino acids: CASSQDTVTDTQYF. As DNA, the CDR3 is TGCGCCAGCAGCCAAGATACAGTCACAGATACGCAGTATTTT.

This clonotype has ten or more counts. V is TRBV5-1 and J is TRBJ1-5; D unresolved. CDR1 and CDR2 from the germline V gene are SGHRS and YFSETQ. V was shortened by 2 bases and J by 0 bases, with 6 bases between the two germline ends. There are 14 residues in the CDR3. CDR3 loop: CASSFGDSNQPQHF. The CDR3 DNA is TGCGCCAGCAGCTTCGGGGATAGCAATCAGCCCCAGCATTTT. The complete variable domain, with remaining parts taken from reference TRBV5-1 and TRBJ1-5, reads KAGVTQTPRYLIKTRGQQVTLSCSPISGHRSVSWYQQTPGQGLQFLFEYFSETQRNKGNFPGRFSGRQFSNSRSEMNVSTLELGDSALYLCASSFGDSNQPQHFGDGTRLSIL.

The V call is TRBV7-7, the J call TRBJ2-1; 7 bases agree with TRBD2. J gave up 0 bases and V 2 bases, and 4 bases lay outside the gene matches. CDR1 and CDR2 (germline): SSHAT, FNYEAQ (reference sequence). The CDR3 sequence is 16 residues long. CDR3 in DNA: TGTGCCAGCAGCTTATCTCGCGGGGGCTCCTACAATGAGCAGTTCTTC. It translates to CASSLSRGGSYNEQFF.

As to this clonotype: A much larger clone sits a single nucleotide away, making a read error possible. The V and J genes are TRBV27 and TRBJ2-5, with D possibly matching TRBD1 (5 bases). This CDR3 is built from 14 residues. Germline CDR1 and CDR2: MNHEY and SMNVEV (reference sequence). The CDR3 region has the DNA TGTGCCGGCAGTTCGACAGCAAGTGGAGAGACCCAGTACTTC. Translation gives CAGSSTASGETQYF.

This clonotype was found a few times. This rearrangement joins TRBV24-1 to TRBJ2-5; 7 nucleotides align to TRBD1. Germline V gene lookup returns CDR1 KGHDR and CDR2 SFDVKD. Trimming took 2 bases from V and 2 from J; bases not matched to a gene: 7. The CDR3 is 16 residues long. CDR3 DNA sequence: TGTGCCACCAGTGATTCCGCCCGGGACAGTCAAGAGACCCAGTACTTC. Its protein product is CATSDSARDSQETQYF.

In the case of this clonotype: An end of the junction does not agree with germline; a read error may underlie this. The chain recombines TRBV12-3 or TRBV12-4 with TRBJ2-3; 11 bases line up with TRBD2. The CDR3 sequence is 17 residues long. DNA for the CDR3: TGTGCCAGCAGTTTAGGTGGTCTAGCGGGGGGAACAGATCCGCAGTATTTT. Amino acids: CASSLGGLAGGTDPQYF.

With respect to this clonotype: A much larger clonotype is one base distant, so this may be a read error. The chain uses TRBV6-2 or TRBV6-3 and TRBJ2-5; 9 bases are shared with TRBD1. The J call may not be correct, given that the DNA end is closer to TRBJ2-7. Germline V gene lookup returns CDR1 MNHEY and CDR2 SVGEGT. CDR3 length: 14 amino acids. The CDR3 DNA follows: TGTGCCAGCTCCCGGGACAGGGCATCGTGCGAGCAGTACTTC. Encoded protein: CASSRDRASCEQYF.

Concerning this clonotype itself: This clone may be a read error of a much larger clone one base away. This rearrangement joins TRBV2 to TRBJ2-5, with D tentatively TRBD1 or TRBD2 (5 bases each). Germline lookup yields CDR1 SNHLY and CDR2 FYNNEI. CDR3 length equals 14 residues. V was trimmed by 6 bases and J by 7 bases, leaving 18 bases between them. CDR3 residues: CASRRGSVGGTQYF. In nucleotides, the CDR3 is TGTGCCAGCAGGAGGGGTAGCGTTGGGGGGACCCAGTACTTC.

Remarks on this clonotype: Germline is not matched at one junction end, which may reflect a read error. This chain connects TRBV4-1 to TRBJ2-1; D may be TRBD2 (5 bases). The CDR3 loop spans 17 amino acids. From germline, CDR1 is MGHRA and CDR2 YSYEKL. CDR3 nucleotides: TGCGCCAGCAGCGAAGATTCCGGGGTGGGCCCTAACAATGAGCAGTTCTTC. Amino acid sequence: CASSEDSGVGPNNEQFF.

This clonotype was counted at least ten times. V and J are TRBV13 and TRBJ2-1; D gene unclear. Trimming took 6 bases from V and 5 from J, leaving 11 bases between them. Per the germline V gene, CDR1 is PRHDT and CDR2 is FYEKMQ (reference sequence). This CDR3 spans 13 amino acids. This CDR3 is CASSLRDHNEQFF. CDR3 bases: TGTGCCAGCAGTTTAAGGGATCACAATGAGCAGTTCTTC.

This clonotype was counted many times. The chain recombines TRBV7-2 with TRBJ2-5; the match to TRBD2 covers 12 bases. CDR3 size: 18 residues. The germline V gene encodes CDR1 SGHTA and CDR2 FQGNSA. The V gene end was trimmed by 5 bases and the J gene end by 5 bases; junction bases not matched to a gene: 15. The CDR3 sequence is CASSPGGLAGGLSETQYF. The CDR3 nucleotides are TGTGCCAGCAGCCCAGGGGGTCTAGCGGGGGGGCTATCGGAGACCCAGTACTTC. The full variable domain, its missing parts supplied by reference TRBV7-2 and TRBJ2-5, is GAGVSQSPSNKVTEKGKDVELRCDPISGHTALYWYRQSLGQGLEFLIYFQGNSAPDKSGLPSDRFSAERTGGSVSTLTIQRTQQEDSAVYLCASSPGGLAGGLSETQYFGPGTRLLVL.

This clonotype was recorded at least ten times. The rearrangement links TRBV4-1 to TRBJ1-1; the D is unclear. Trimming shortened V by 0 bases and J by 4 bases, and 12 bases separated the two germline ends. The CDR3 spans 15 residues. Per the germline V gene, CDR1 is MGHRA and CDR2 is YSYEKL. CDR3 DNA sequence: TGCGCCAGCAGCCAAGAAACGGGCATGCCCACTGAAGCTTTCTTT. It yields the protein CASSQETGMPTEAFF.

This chain uses TRBV10-3 with TRBJ1-1; TRBD1 is a possible D gene (6 bases). This CDR3 is 14 amino acids long. Trimming took 4 bases from V and 1 from J, leaving 10 bases between them. The germline CDR1 and CDR2 sequences are ENHRY and SYGVKD. The CDR3 DNA reads TGTGCCATCAGTGTAGGGGGTACGAACACTGAAGCTTTCTTT. It yields the protein CAISVGGTNTEAFF.

A remark on this clonotype: A much larger clonotype is one base distant, so this may be a read error. The chain joins TRBV3-1 to TRBJ2-5; D call uncertain. The closer fit of TRBJ2-4 to the DNA end suggests the J call may be wrong. The germline V gene has CDR1 LGHDT and CDR2 YNNKEL (reference sequence). The CDR3 is 14 amino acids. The CDR3 DNA is TGTGCCAGCAGCCAAGAAGGAGTGCGCAACATTCAGTACTTC. This sequence encodes CASSQEGVRNIQYF.

This clonotype was seen only a few times. This sequence may be a read error, since a much larger clone differs from it by one base. V gene TRBV3-1 combines with J gene TRBJ2-7; D is possibly TRBD1 or TRBD2 (6 bases each). CDR3 length equals 14 residues. In germline, CDR1 is LGHDT, CDR2 YNNKEL (reference sequence). Trimming pared 3 bases from V and 7 bases from J, leaving 16 bases between. CDR3 amino acids: CASSHEGGRNEQYF. For the CDR3, the DNA is TGTGCCAGCAGCCATGAGGGGGGTCGCAATGAGCAGTACTTC.

Notes on this clonotype: Its ends do not fully match the called genes, so a read error is possible. The chain recombines TRBV5-1 with TRBJ2-1; TRBD2 matches at 9 bases. The CDR3 runs 15 residues. Germline lookup yields CDR1 SGHRS and CDR2 YFSETQ. In nucleotides, the CDR3 is TGCGCCAGCAGCTCTAGCGGGGAAAACTACGATGAGCAGTTCTTC. It encodes CASSSSGENYDEQFF.

This clonotype was seen repeatedly, ten times or more. This sequence joins TRBV20-1 and TRBJ2-3; 10 bases are shared with TRBD2. V lost 5 bases and J lost 3; bases outside the gene matches: 5. CDR1 is DFQATT and CDR2 is SNEGSKA in the germline V gene (reference sequence). This CDR3 region has 14 residues. CDR3 sequence: CSAELAGLTDTQYF. The CDR3 region has the DNA TGCAGTGCTGAACTAGCGGGGTTAACAGATACGCAGTATTTT.

This clonotype was seen at least ten times. J is TRBJ1-6 and V is TRBV13, with D tentatively TRBD1 (6 bases). The ends were cut back, 5 bases at V and 8 bases at J, with 10 bases in the middle. The CDR3 totals 13 residues. CDR1 and CDR2 from the germline V gene are PRHDT and FYEKMQ (reference sequence). The CDR3 nucleotides are TGTGCCAGCAGCCCTCACAGGGATTCACCCCTCCACTTT. This gives the protein CASSPHRDSPLHF.